Following are 29 T cell receptor beta chains from one sample sequenced in a study of shared clonotypes between healthy human individuals. The method was immunoSEQ multiplex PCR; TCRdb's version includes in-frame clones alone and lacks a portion of them. This table holds 950,000 to 1,100,000 clones, about 74% found once. Source material: memory CD4+ T cells sorted from blood. Subset described: CD45RA-negative fraction. The receptor set was obtained from a man between 18 and 29 years old in good health.

This clone has ten or more counts. The J gene is TRBJ1-1, the V gene TRBV28, with D perhaps matching TRBD1 (5 bases). The CDR3 is 12 amino acids. Germline V gene data show CDR1 as MDHEN and CDR2 as SYDVKM. The V and J ends lost 3 bases and 8 bases respectively, with 10 bases between them. The CDR3 region is CASSFSTAEAFF. Here the CDR3 DNA reads TGTGCCAGCAGTTTCTCGACAGCCGAAGCTTTCTTT.

The genes are TRBV2 and TRBJ1-5; tentative D call: TRBD1 (5 bases). The CDR3 is 13 residues long. The V end lost 8 bases, the J end lost 4 bases, and 12 bases lay between the germline ends. Germline loops: CDR1 SNHLY, CDR2 FYNNEI. DNA for the CDR3: TGTGCCAGCGGAGCCAGGGATAATCAGCCCCAGCATTTT. Translated, it gives CASGARDNQPQHF.

CDR3 region: CASSLRQGGSSGANVLTF. The CDR3 nucleotides read TGCGCCAGCAGCTTGCGACAGGGCGGATCCTCTGGGGCCAACGTCCTGACTTTC. The chain carries TRBV5-1 and TRBJ2-6, with TRBD1 matching over 7 bases. Germline CDR1 is SGHRS and CDR2 is YFSETQ. V lost 1 base, J lost 0 bases, and 7 bases stayed unmatched. The CDR3 totals 18 residues.

The chain recombines TRBV9 with TRBJ1-6; TRBD1 aligns across 10 bases. CDR1 and CDR2 (germline): SGDLS, YYNGEE. Losses at the gene ends were 3 bases for V and 4 bases for J; bases not matched to a gene: 1. CDR3 length: 15 residues. The CDR3: CASSAGQGYNSPLHF. CDR3 nucleotides: TGTGCCAGCAGCGCGGGACAGGGGTATAATTCACCCCTCCACTTT. Filled out from reference TRBV9 and TRBJ1-6, the complete variable domain reads DSGVTQTPKHLITATGQRVTLRCSPRSGDLSVYWYQQSLDQGLQFLIQYYNGEERAKGNILERFSAQQFPDLHSELNLSSLELGDSALYFCASSAGQGYNSPLHFGNGTRLTVT.

This sequence joins TRBV12-5 and TRBJ2-1; 9 bases are a match to TRBD1. The CDR3 loop spans 15 amino acids. V lost 0 bases, J lost 8 bases, and 5 bases stayed unmatched. CDR1 and CDR2 from the germline V gene are LGHNT and FRNRAP. CDR3 coding DNA: TGTGCTAGTGGTTTGGTAGGGACAGGGATCGATGAGCAGTTCTTC. It yields the protein CASGLVGTGIDEQFF.

V usage is TRBV27 and J usage is TRBJ2-5; 9 positions agree with TRBD1. CDR1 MNHEY and CDR2 SMNVEV come from the germline V gene (reference sequence). V was pared by 5 bases and J by 9 bases, with 16 bases of the junction left unmatched. The CDR3 has 16 amino acids. The CDR3 region is CASSPRTGAIFGAQYF. The DNA for the CDR3 is TGTGCCAGCAGTCCAAGGACAGGGGCCATATTTGGCGCCCAGTACTTC.

The rearrangement uses TRBV7-6 and TRBJ2-7; D is uncertain. The germline CDR1 and CDR2 sequences are SGHVS and FNYEAQ. The CDR3 loop spans 12 amino acids. V was shortened by 5 bases and J by 0 bases, with 5 bases between the two germline ends. DNA of the CDR3: TGTGCCAGCAGCCTTAACTCCTACGAGCAGTACTTC. Protein product: CASSLNSYEQYF.

This clone was counted only a few times. V is TRBV2 and J is TRBJ1-3; D gene uncertain. The V end lost 5 bases, the J end lost 2 bases, and 10 bases lay between the germline ends. This CDR3 has 14 residues. Germline V gene sequence: CDR1 SNHLY, CDR2 FYNNEI. In nucleotides, the CDR3 is TGTGCCAGCAGTCTGGAGACGACTGGAAACACCATATATTTT. Encoded protein: CASSLETTGNTIYF.

V usage is TRBV7-2 and J usage is TRBJ2-7, with TRBD2 identical over 8 bases. The CDR3 extends over 15 amino acids. Germline lookup yields CDR1 SGHTA and CDR2 FQGNSA. The V and J ends lost 3 bases and 4 bases, in that order; junction bases with no gene match: 8. This chain's CDR3 is CASSFTAGAQYEQYF. In DNA, the CDR3 is TGTGCCAGCAGCTTCACAGCGGGAGCCCAATACGAGCAGTACTTC.

There are a few counts of this clone. The CDR3 sequence is CASSEQGAGYGYTF. The CDR3 DNA reads TGTGCCAGTAGTGAACAGGGGGCGGGCTATGGCTACACCTTC. The chain combines TRBV19 with TRBJ1-2, with 9 bases aligning to TRBD1. The J segment lost 4 bases and the V segment lost 5 bases, leaving 5 bases of the junction unmatched. Germline V CDR1 and CDR2: LNHDA, SQIVND (reference sequence). CDR3 length equals 14 residues.

In its sample, this clone was seen a few times. The chain joins TRBV13 to TRBJ2-5; unclear D gene. The CDR3 loop spans 12 amino acids. Deletions cut 5 bases from V and 1 base from J, with 5 bases between. Germline V gene data show CDR1 as PRHDT and CDR2 as FYEKMQ (reference sequence). In DNA form, the CDR3 reads TGTGCCAGCAGCATCCTCCAAGAGACCCAGTACTTC. Encoded protein: CASSILQETQYF.

The chain links TRBV12-5 to TRBJ2-1; D is undetermined. With 5 bases removed from V and 0 bases from J, the gap between germline ends came to 5 bases. The CDR3 loop spans 13 amino acids. CDR1 and CDR2 (germline): LGHNT, FRNRAP. CDR3 sequence reads: CASGRSSYNEQFF. CDR3 coding DNA: TGTGCTAGTGGTCGAAGCTCCTACAATGAGCAGTTCTTC. The variable domain in full, completed from reference TRBV12-5 and TRBJ2-1, reads DARVTQTPRHKVTEMGQEVTMRCQPILGHNTVFWYRQTMMQGLELLAYFRNRAPLDDSGMPKDRFSAEMPDATLATLKIQPSEPRDSAVYFCASGRSSYNEQFFGPGTRLTVL.

The chain is built from TRBV19 and TRBJ2-6; D possibly corresponds to TRBD1 (5 bases). In germline, CDR1 is LNHDA, CDR2 SQIVND (reference sequence). This CDR3 has 16 amino acids. V was trimmed by 4 bases and J by 2 bases, leaving 12 bases between them. Here the CDR3 reads CASSNTPGPGANVLTF. CDR3 nucleotide sequence: TGTGCCAGTAGTAACACCCCAGGGCCTGGGGCCAACGTCCTGACTTTC.

The chain links TRBV5-4 to TRBJ2-3, with 7 nucleotides matching TRBD2. The CDR3 totals 15 residues. CDR1 and CDR2 from the germline V gene are SGHNT and YYREEE (reference sequence). V was pared by 4 bases and J by 4 bases, with 9 bases of the junction left unmatched. The CDR3 nucleotides read TGTGCCAGCAGCCCCGAACTAGCGACAGCAGATACGCAGTATTTT. This encodes CASSPELATADTQYF.

This clone was detected only a few times. V usage is TRBV6-1 and J usage is TRBJ2-7; 10 nucleotides match TRBD2. Germline CDR1 and CDR2: MNHNS and SASEGT. CDR3 size: 15 residues. With V trimmed by 7 bases and J by 0 bases, 6 bases remained unmatched. CDR3 residues: CASTRLAGPSYEQYF. CDR3 nucleotides: TGTGCCAGCACCAGACTAGCGGGCCCCTCCTACGAGCAGTACTTC.

This clone has more than one count but fewer than ten. This chain links TRBV6-5 with TRBJ2-3; TRBD1 or TRBD2 may be the D gene (5 bases each). The CDR3 sequence is 13 residues long. Per the germline V gene, CDR1 is MNHEY and CDR2 is SVGAGI. Trimming cost V 6 bases and J 1 base, with 8 bases left between them. The CDR3 DNA reads TGTGCCAGCAGAGGGACGGGCACAGATACGCAGTATTTT. The encoded protein is CASRGTGTDTQYF.

The rearrangement links TRBV5-1 to TRBJ1-3; D is uncertain. The germline CDR1 and CDR2 sequences are SGHRS and YFSETQ. V lost 2 bases and J lost 0, with 15 bases in between. The CDR3 contains 17 residues. The CDR3 nucleotides read TGCGCCAGCAGCTTAGACGGGAGCCTGAGCTCTGGAAACACCATATATTTT. This translates into CASSLDGSLSSGNTIYF. The full variable domain, rest sourced from reference TRBV5-1 and TRBJ1-3, is KAGVTQTPRYLIKTRGQQVTLSCSPISGHRSVSWYQQTPGQGLQFLFEYFSETQRNKGNFPGRFSGRQFSNSRSEMNVSTLELGDSALYLCASSLDGSLSSGNTIYFGEGSWLTVV.

This sequence joins TRBV6-6 and TRBJ2-1; 7 bases line up with TRBD2. Germline V gives CDR1 MNHNY, CDR2 SVGAGI (reference sequence). The CDR3 consists of 14 residues. Losses at the gene ends were 2 bases for V and 6 bases for J; bases not matched to a gene: 4. The CDR3 here is CASSYAGVINEQFF. CDR3 nucleotides: TGTGCCAGCAGTTACGCGGGAGTCATCAATGAGCAGTTCTTC.

The CDR3 protein is CASRLGAGGPYEQYF. CDR3 DNA sequence: TGTGCCAGCAGGCTCGGGGCAGGGGGCCCCTACGAGCAGTACTTC. The V gene is TRBV6-6, the J gene TRBJ2-7; 8 bases are shared with TRBD1. Losses at the gene ends were 6 bases for V and 2 bases for J; bases not matched to a gene: 9. Germline lookup yields CDR1 MNHNY and CDR2 SVGAGI (reference sequence). The CDR3 sequence is 15 residues long.

This rearrangement joins TRBV2 to TRBJ2-7; D remains ambiguous. The CDR3 has 16 residues. The V end was cut by 1 base, the J end by 5 bases, with 18 bases between. Germline-derived CDR1 and CDR2 are SNHLY and FYNNEI. The CDR3 sequence is CASSEVLRTLGNEQYF. CDR3 DNA sequence: TGTGCCAGCAGTGAAGTTTTGAGGACCCTAGGGAACGAGCAGTACTTC.

This clone was detected only a few times. The junction departs from the called germline gene at one end, perhaps through a read error. The sample holds other DNA sequences that translate to the same CDR3. The chain combines TRBV5-1 with TRBJ1-2; TRBD1 aligns across 8 bases. The CDR3 runs to 15 residues. Germline V CDR1 and CDR2: SGHRS, YFSETQ. Here the CDR3 reads CASSLGQALDYGYTF. DNA of the CDR3: TGCGCCAGCAGTTTGGGACAGGCCTTGGACTATGGCTACACCTTC. Complete variable domain (other parts from reference TRBV5-1 and TRBJ1-2): KAGVTQTPRYLIKTRGQQVTLSCSPISGHRSVSWYQQTPGQGLQFLFEYFSETQRNKGNFPGRFSGRQFSNSRSEMNVSTLELGDSALYLCASSLGQALDYGYTFGSGTRLTVV.

Regarding this clone: Sequence at one end of the junction differs from germline and may be a read error. The V call is TRBV7-2, the J call TRBJ2-6; D not certain. The germline CDR1 and CDR2 sequences are SGHTA and FQGNSA. The CDR3 contains 12 residues. Here the CDR3 reads CASSPGANVLTF. The CDR3 region has the DNA TGTGCCAGCAGCCCTGGTGCCAACGTCCTGACTTTC.

V and J are TRBV18 and TRBJ2-4; D may correspond to TRBD1 or TRBD2 (5 bases each). CDR3 length: 14 residues. Germline V gene data show CDR1 as KGHSH and CDR2 as LQKENI. Trimming removed 2 bases at V and 2 bases at J, with 7 bases between. The CDR3 region has the DNA TGTGCCAGCTCACCAGGGGGACCCAAAAACATTCAGTACTTC. Translated, it gives CASSPGGPKNIQYF.

This chain connects TRBV2 to TRBJ2-7, with TRBD1 matching over 7 bases. Trimming cost V 7 bases and J 8 bases; bases outside gene matches: 8. CDR3 length equals 12 residues. CDR1 and CDR2 (germline): SNHLY, FYNNEI. DNA of the CDR3: TGTGCCAGCAATTCAGACAGGGCTAAGCAGTACTTC. It yields the protein CASNSDRAKQYF.

V and J are TRBV7-2 and TRBJ1-2; 9 bases map to TRBD1. Unmatched junction bases numbered 3, after V lost 5 bases and J lost 2 bases. Per the germline V gene, CDR1 is SGHTA and CDR2 is FQGNSA. The CDR3 runs 14 residues. CDR3 amino acids: CASSVDRGNYGYTF. CDR3 DNA: TGTGCCAGCAGCGTAGACAGGGGGAACTATGGCTACACCTTC.

Concerning this clone itself: A far larger clone is a single base away, which makes a read error likely. The same CDR3 arises from other DNA sequences in this sample as well. The chain uses TRBV5-1 and TRBJ2-2; D is uncertain. Germline-derived CDR1 and CDR2 are SGHRS and YFSETQ. This CDR3 is built from 14 residues. The V and J ends lost 0 bases and 0 bases respectively, with 3 bases between them. The CDR3 DNA is TGCGCCAGCAGCTTGGGTCCGAACACCGGGGAGCTGTTTTTT. Its translation is CASSLGPNTGELFF.

Remarks on this clone: Other DNA sequences from this sample encode an identical CDR3 as well. V is TRBV18 and J is TRBJ2-7, with 10 bases identical to TRBD1. Germline loops: CDR1 KGHSH, CDR2 LQKENI. The CDR3 runs to 14 residues. Trimming at V came to 1 base and at J to 3 bases, leaving 0 bases not matched to a gene. CDR3 loop: CASSPRTGGYEQYF. The CDR3 bases are TGTGCCAGCTCACCACGGACAGGGGGCTACGAGCAGTACTTC.

V and J are TRBV12-5 and TRBJ2-7; D uncertain. The CDR3 extends over 14 amino acids. The germline V gene has CDR1 LGHNT and CDR2 FRNRAP. V was cut by 10 bases and J by 3 bases, with 19 bases left in between. This chain's CDR3 is CATEAGPPLYEQYF. DNA of the CDR3: TGTGCTACCGAGGCCGGACCGCCTCTCTACGAGCAGTACTTC.

The rearrangement joins TRBV25-1 to TRBJ1-5; TRBD1 matches 7 bases. The CDR3 spans 15 residues. With 4 bases clipped from V and 2 bases from J, the junction kept 5 bases outside the gene matches. The germline V gene has CDR1 MGHDK and CDR2 SYGVNS. CDR3 sequence: CASSGTGDGNQPQHF. CDR3 sequence (DNA): TGTGCCAGCAGTGGTACAGGGGACGGCAATCAGCCCCAGCATTTT.